This T cell receptor (beta chain) was observed in a study of shared clonotypes between healthy human individuals. Study summary: The study enrolled a couple of women and a few men aged 18 to 49. Study conclusions and caveats: Estimated richness values were generally larger in naive subsets than in memory subsets.

At deep level, the assay was performed. The data were produced by immunoSEQ multiplex PCR, yet TCRdb's version contains in-frame clones alone and is incomplete. The repertoire consists of roughly 300,000 clones, with roughly 80% occurring once and the leading ten covering about 10%. The V gene's germline CDR1 is SGHRS and CDR2 YFSETQ. The CDR3 totals 13 residues. V shed 4 bases and J shed 8 bases, with 15 bases lying between them. Worth noting for this clone: Its antigen is undetermined.

The chain has TRBV5-1 and TRBJ1-2; D ambiguous. Sequenced: memory CD4+ T cells sorted from blood. The sample's subset: CD45RA-negative fraction. The receptor was derived from a man between 25 and 39 years old in good health. The CDR3 spells CASSPDRDRGYTF. As DNA, the CDR3 is TGCGCCAGCAGCCCTGACCGGGATCGAGGCTACACCTTC. Based on the CDR3 plus reference TRBV5-1 and TRBJ1-2, the full variable domain is KAGVTQTPRYLIKTRGQQVTLSCSPISGHRSVSWYQQTPGQGLQFLFEYFSETQRNKGNFPGRFSGRQFSNSRSEMNVSTLELGDSALYLCASSPDRDRGYTFGSGTRLTVV.